Listed below are T cell receptor beta chains from one sample, sequenced in a study of blood T cell repertoires in COVID-19. Data came from immunoSEQ multiplex PCR; TCRdb stores just in-frame clones and leaves some out. The sample carries some 80,000 clones, roughly 78% recorded once. Sequencing used peripheral blood. The receptors were gathered from a woman aged 80 or older with active or convalescent COVID-19. Both conserved end residues are part of each CDR3. D genes are given only for firm matches. Size values are once, few and many counts, or a class for expanded clones, and some rows have none.

j_call d_call clone_size v_call cdr3_nt cdr3_aa
TRBJ2-7 - - TRBV18 TGTGCCAGCTCACCAGCGACCAGGGGAACCTACGAGCAGTACTTC CASSPATRGTYEQYF
TRBJ2-2 TRBD1 - TRBV7-2 TGTGCCAGCAGCTTACAGGGGGCAGGGGTCACCGGGGAGCTGTTTTTT CASSLQGAGVTGELFF
TRBJ2-3 TRBD1 - TRBV7-2 TGTGCCAGCAGGGGCCGGGACAGAAGCACAGATACGCAGTATTTT CASRGRDRSTDTQYF
TRBJ1-1 TRBD1 once TRBV29-1 TGCAGCGTTGACGGGACAGGACGTGGGGGGGCTTTCTTT CSVDGTGRGGAFF
TRBJ2-7 TRBD1 - TRBV9 TGTGCCAGCAGCGTAGGGGGACAGGGTTACGAGCAGTACTTC CASSVGGQGYEQYF
TRBJ2-1 TRBD2 - TRBV27 TGTGCCAGCACCCTTTTAGGGACTAGCGATAATGAGCAGTTCTTC CASTLLGTSDNEQFF
TRBJ2-1 - - TRBV28 TGTGCCAGCAGTTTCGGAGACGGAATCAGATACAATGAGCAGTTCTTC CASSFGDGIRYNEQFF
TRBJ2-3 - - TRBV12-5 TGTGCTAGTGGACAGGACAGTTTCACAGATACGCAGTATTTT CASGQDSFTDTQYF
TRBJ1-6 - few TRBV11-2 TGTGCCAGCAGCCCAGGACAGTTTCAGGCTGGTAATTCACCCCTCCACTTT CASSPGQFQAGNSPLHF
TRBJ2-5 - - TRBV5-4 TGTGCCAGCAGCCTCCGGCAGGGCCCGGGGAGGGAGACCCAGTACTTC CASSLRQGPGRETQYF
TRBJ2-1 - - TRBV5-1 TGCGCCAGCAGCTTGGATCCCCCATCAGGGTTCTTC CASSLDPPSGFF
TRBJ1-3 TRBD1 - TRBV5-6 TGTGCCAGCAGCCCCCAGACAGGGACTGGAAACACCATATATTTT CASSPQTGTGNTIYF
TRBJ1-2 - - TRBV29-1 TGCAGCGTTAAGGATTCGGGCAGGGAAAGGTACGGCTACACCTTC CSVKDSGRERYGYTF
TRBJ1-3 - - TRBV9 TGTGCCAGCAGCGTAGACGGGGTTGGCAGAAACACCATATATTTT CASSVDGVGRNTIYF
TRBJ1-1 - - TRBV29-1 TGCAGCGTTGTGGGCCACCTGAACACTGAAGCTTTCTTT CSVVGHLNTEAFF
TRBJ2-7 TRBD2 - TRBV29-1 TGCAGCGTTGAAACTAGCGGATTAATCTCCTACGAGCAGTACTTC CSVETSGLISYEQYF
TRBJ2-3 TRBD2 - TRBV24-1 TGTGCCACCAGTGACCCGGGACTAGCGGGAGGTCTGAATACGCAGTATTTT CATSDPGLAGGLNTQYF
TRBJ1-5 TRBD1 - TRBV28 TGTGCCATTCAGGGGGTCAATCAGCCCCAGCATTTT CAIQGVNQPQHF
TRBJ2-3 - - TRBV4-1 TGCGCCAGCAGCGCCCCTCACCCGGGAGATACGCAGTATTTT CASSAPHPGDTQYF
TRBJ2-7 TRBD1 few TRBV5-1 TGCGCCAGCAGCTTCACAGGGGACGAGCAGTACTTC CASSFTGDEQYF
TRBJ2-1 - - TRBV6-2/TRBV6-3 TGTGCCAGCAGTTACTCCCCTGCGGTGGGTGAGCAGTTCTTC CASSYSPAVGEQFF
TRBJ2-1 TRBD2 - TRBV6-5 TGTGCCAGCAGTTACTCAACTAGCGGGATAAATGAGCAGTTCTTC CASSYSTSGINEQFF
TRBJ2-4 - - TRBV21-1 TGTGCCAGCAGCAAAATAGTACTAGCCAAAAACATTCAGTACTTC CASSKIVLAKNIQYF
TRBJ2-5 - - TRBV7-2 TGTGCCAGCAGCTATGGCCCTAACAGGGTGTCCCAAGAGACCCAGTACTTC CASSYGPNRVSQETQYF
TRBJ1-1 - - TRBV19 TGTGCCAGTACGAGGGCGCGGAACACTGAAGCTTTCTTT CASTRARNTEAFF
TRBJ1-4 TRBD1 - TRBV19 TGTGCCAGTAGTATCATCAGGGGGAGATCAACTAATGAAAAACTGTTTTTT CASSIIRGRSTNEKLFF
TRBJ2-7 TRBD1 - TRBV19 TGTGCCAGTAGTCCCACAGGGGGCCCCTACGAGCAGTACTTC CASSPTGGPYEQYF
TRBJ2-7 - few TRBV5-1 TGCGCCAGCAGCTTCCTAGGGGTAGGTTACGAGCAGTACTTC CASSFLGVGYEQYF
TRBJ1-3 - - TRBV19 TGTGCCAGTAGTGAGGGTCAGAGCTCTGGAAACACCATATATTTT CASSEGQSSGNTIYF
TRBJ1-1 TRBD1 - TRBV27 TGTGCCAGCAGTTCGATGGACAGGGGGTCCAACACTGAAGCTTTCTTT CASSSMDRGSNTEAFF
TRBJ2-7 TRBD2 - TRBV19 TGTGCCAGTAGTATAGGTGCTAGCGGGGGATACGAGCAGTACTTC CASSIGASGGYEQYF
TRBJ2-1 - - TRBV5-4 TGTGCCAGCAGCTTCCTAACCGAGCAGTTCTTC CASSFLTEQFF
TRBJ1-5 - - TRBV28 TGTGCCAGCAGTTTATCCTCGGGACTCTCCATCGGGCAGCCCCAGCATTTT CASSLSSGLSIGQPQHF
TRBJ1-3 - - TRBV6-5 TGTGCCAGCAGTCTTCAGGGGAACTCTGGAAACACCATATATTTT CASSLQGNSGNTIYF
TRBJ2-7 TRBD1 - TRBV5-1 TGCGCCAGCAGCGCAATCACAGGGGGATTCTACGAGCAGTACTTC CASSAITGGFYEQYF
TRBJ1-2 - - TRBV30 TGTGCCTGGATCACCGGGGGTAGCTACACCTTC CAWITGGSYTF
TRBJ2-1 - - TRBV12-3/TRBV12-4 TGTGCCAGCAGTTTAGAGAAGGTCAGGGAGGTCTTC CASSLEKVREVF
TRBJ1-3 - - TRBV4-3 TGCGCCAGCAGCCGAAGGACAGATGTTGGGGACGGAGTAAACACCATATATTTT CASSRRTDVGDGVNTIYF
TRBJ2-7 TRBD1 - TRBV5-1 TGCGCCAGCAGCTTCTCCGGGACAGGCGACGAGCAGTACTTC CASSFSGTGDEQYF
TRBJ1-2 - - TRBV10-3 TGTGCCATCAGTGGTCTCCCGCAGGACTATGGCTACACCTTC CAISGLPQDYGYTF
TRBJ1-1 - - TRBV5-1 TGCGCCAGCAGCTTGGCCAGGGCCCCAATGGGCACTGAAGCTTTCTTT CASSLARAPMGTEAFF
TRBJ2-3 TRBD1 - TRBV29-1 TGCAGCGCCGGGGGGGACAGGGGGCTAGATACGCAGTATTTT CSAGGDRGLDTQYF
TRBJ1-6 TRBD1 - TRBV14 TGTGCCAGCAGCCCTTGGGGGACAGGGCTTCACTTT CASSPWGTGLHF
TRBJ1-2 - once TRBV28 TGTGCCAGCAGTTTAGAGCTCTATGGCTACACCTTC CASSLELYGYTF
TRBJ2-7 TRBD1 - TRBV7-9 TGTGCCAGCAGCTCGAGTCCTCCAGGGGGCGTATCCTACGAGCAGTACTTC CASSSSPPGGVSYEQYF
TRBJ1-5 TRBD1 few TRBV4-2 TGTGCCAGCAGCCAAGGTCAGGGGGATAGCAATCAGCCCCAGCATTTT CASSQGQGDSNQPQHF
TRBJ2-7 - - TRBV5-6 TGTGCCAGCAGCTTGGGGGCGTCCTACTACGAGCAGTACTTC CASSLGASYYEQYF
TRBJ2-3 - - TRBV4-3 TGCGCCAGCAGCCAAGGAAACGGCGTAGCTAGCACAGATACGCAGTATTTT CASSQGNGVASTDTQYF
TRBJ2-1 - - TRBV19 TGTGCCAGTAGTATAGCCTCAGGGAATGAGTTCTTC CASSIASGNEFF
TRBJ1-1 - few TRBV10-3 TGTGCCATCAGTGAAGCGTGGGACACTGAAGCTTTCTTT CAISEAWDTEAFF
TRBJ2-3 - once TRBV18 TGTGCCAGCTCACCTAGCCTGGCTTCAGATACGCAGTATTTT CASSPSLASDTQYF
TRBJ2-5 TRBD1 - TRBV5-1 TGCGCCAGCAGCTTGGCTACAGGGGGTTTGATGGAGACCCAGTACTTC CASSLATGGLMETQYF
TRBJ1-5 TRBD1 - TRBV6-2/TRBV6-3 TGTGCCAGCAGCCGCCGGACAGGGGATAGCAATCAGCCCCAGCATTTT CASSRRTGDSNQPQHF
TRBJ2-7 TRBD1 few TRBV19 TGTGCCAGTAGTATATTCCCCCGGACAGGGTACTACGAGCAGTACTTC CASSIFPRTGYYEQYF
TRBJ2-5 TRBD1 - TRBV25-1 TGTGCCAGCAGTAATCCGGACAGGGTCAGGCAAGAGACCCAGTACTTC CASSNPDRVRQETQYF
TRBJ2-1 TRBD1 - TRBV6-5 TGTGCCAGCAGTCAGACAGGGGGCAGGTACAATGAGCAGTTCTTC CASSQTGGRYNEQFF
TRBJ2-5 - once TRBV7-8 TGTGCCAGCAGCTTTGTTTACCCGGGGGAAGGAGAGACCCAGTACTTC CASSFVYPGEGETQYF
TRBJ1-2 - - TRBV27 TGTGCCAGCAGCCGAATGCAGGGATTTCATGGCTACACCTTC CASSRMQGFHGYTF
TRBJ1-3 TRBD1 few TRBV28 TGTGCCAGCACCATTGGGGGGACAGGTGGAAACACCATATATTTT CASTIGGTGGNTIYF